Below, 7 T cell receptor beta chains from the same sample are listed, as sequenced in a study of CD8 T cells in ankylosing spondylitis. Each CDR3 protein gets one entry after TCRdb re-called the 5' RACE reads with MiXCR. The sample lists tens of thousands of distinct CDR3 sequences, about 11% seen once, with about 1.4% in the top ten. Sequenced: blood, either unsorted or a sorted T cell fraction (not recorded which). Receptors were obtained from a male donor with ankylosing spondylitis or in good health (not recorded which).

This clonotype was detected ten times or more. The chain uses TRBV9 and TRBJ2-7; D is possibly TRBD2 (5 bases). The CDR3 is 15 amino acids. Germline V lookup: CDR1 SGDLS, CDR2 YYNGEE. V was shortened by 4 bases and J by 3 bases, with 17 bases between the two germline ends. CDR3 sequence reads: CASSQEPGIRYEQYF. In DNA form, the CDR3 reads TGTGCCAGCAGCCAAGAACCCGGGATCCGCTACGAGCAGTACTTC.

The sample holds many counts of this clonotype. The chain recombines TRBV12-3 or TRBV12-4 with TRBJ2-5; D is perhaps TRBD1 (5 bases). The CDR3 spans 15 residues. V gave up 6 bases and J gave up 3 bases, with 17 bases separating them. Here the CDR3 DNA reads TGTGCCAGCAGCCTAGGGGCGCTCGCTGAAGAGACCCAGTACTTC. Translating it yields CASSLGALAEETQYF.

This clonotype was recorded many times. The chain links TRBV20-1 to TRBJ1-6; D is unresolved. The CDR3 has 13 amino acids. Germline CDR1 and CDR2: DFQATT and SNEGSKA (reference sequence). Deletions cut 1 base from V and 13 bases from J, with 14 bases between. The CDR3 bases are TGCAGTGCTAGAGTCCCAGGCGATTGGCCCCTCCACTTT. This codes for CSARVPGDWPLHF.

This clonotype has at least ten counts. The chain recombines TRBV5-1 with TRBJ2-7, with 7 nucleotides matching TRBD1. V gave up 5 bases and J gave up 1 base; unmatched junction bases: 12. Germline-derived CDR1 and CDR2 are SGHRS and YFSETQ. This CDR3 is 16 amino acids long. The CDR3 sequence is CASSHKVGDSSYEQYF. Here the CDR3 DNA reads TGCGCCAGCAGTCACAAGGTCGGGGACAGTTCCTACGAGCAGTACTTC.

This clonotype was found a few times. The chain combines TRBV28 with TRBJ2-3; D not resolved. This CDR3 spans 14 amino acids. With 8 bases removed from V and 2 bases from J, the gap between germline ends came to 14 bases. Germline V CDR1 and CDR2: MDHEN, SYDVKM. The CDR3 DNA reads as TGTGCCAGCGTTAGGGAAGGAAACACAGATACGCAGTATTTT. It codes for CASVREGNTDTQYF.

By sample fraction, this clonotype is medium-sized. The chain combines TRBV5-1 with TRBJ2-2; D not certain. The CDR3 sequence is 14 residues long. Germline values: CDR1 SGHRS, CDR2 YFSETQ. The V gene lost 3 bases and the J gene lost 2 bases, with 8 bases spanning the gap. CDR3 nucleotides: TGCGCCAGCAGCTCGACGCAAAACACCGGGGAGCTGTTTTTT. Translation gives CASSSTQNTGELFF.

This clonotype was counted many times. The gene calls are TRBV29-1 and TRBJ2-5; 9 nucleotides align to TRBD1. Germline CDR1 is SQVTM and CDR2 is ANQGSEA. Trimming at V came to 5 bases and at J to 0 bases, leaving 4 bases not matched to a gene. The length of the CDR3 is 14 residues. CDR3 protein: CSVWGQGDQETQYF. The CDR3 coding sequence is TGCAGCGTTTGGGGACAGGGTGACCAAGAGACCCAGTACTTC.